Sample share makes the clone carrying this TCR beta chain large. The antigen is unknown. This entry is derived from a study of immune evolution from preneoplasia to lung adenocarcinoma. Broader study findings: Later-stage lesions appeared to have more T cells, more diversity, less clonality.

Repertoires were generated with immunoSEQ multiplex PCR, while TCRdb's copy carries only in-frame clones and drops some. The table lists 2,000 to 2,500 clones, around 80% of them singletons, with about 8.7% in the top ten. Germline assignment: CDR1 SGDLS and CDR2 YYNGEE. CDR3 length: 15 residues. With V trimmed by 0 bases and J by 1 base, 0 bases remained unmatched. H&E slides confirmed each diagnosis, reviewed by two pathologists independently. This receptor was taken from a person between 60 and 79 years old with lung adenocarcinoma. The V call is TRBV9, the J call TRBJ2-3, with 9 bases that match TRBD1. Sequencing was done on a sample of FFPE minimally invasive lung adenocarcinoma tissue. CDR3 sequence (DNA): TGTGCCAGCAGCGTAGGGACAGGGGGCACAGATACGCAGTATTTT. Its protein is CASSVGTGGTDTQYF.